These T cell receptor beta chains were read from a single sample in a study of blood T cell repertoires in COVID-19. Assay used: immunoSEQ multiplex PCR; TCRdb lists only in-frame clones, some missing. Of approximately 60,000 clones in the sample, around 87% were seen once. Sequencing input: peripheral blood. The source is a woman of 80 years or more with COVID-19, enrolled during active disease. Both conserved end residues are part of each CDR3. A D gene is named only where the DNA matches it firmly. Rows may omit the clone size; those that give it use once, few, many or a size class.

d_call	j_call	v_call	clone_size	cdr3_aa	cdr3_nt
-	TRBJ2-1	TRBV6-5	-	CASRGGPQGEQFF	TGTGCCAGCAGGGGGGGACCCCAGGGTGAGCAGTTCTTC
TRBD1	TRBJ1-6	TRBV3-1/TRBV3-2	-	CASSARTGKGGSPLHF	TGTGCCAGCAGCGCCCGGACAGGGAAAGGAGGTTCACCCCTCCACTTT
TRBD2	TRBJ2-4	TRBV6-5	many	CASSPRGGAKNIQYF	TGTGCCAGCAGTCCCCGGGGGGGGGCCAAAAACATTCAGTACTTC
-	TRBJ1-3	TRBV10-3	-	CAISVRVAGGNTIYF	TGTGCCATCAGTGTACGGGTTGCGGGTGGAAACACCATATATTTT
TRBD2	TRBJ2-3	TRBV2	few	CASMGTSGGTDTQYF	TGTGCCAGCATGGGGACTAGCGGGGGCACAGATACGCAGTATTTT
TRBD1	TRBJ1-2	TRBV7-9	-	CASSLGVTGGFGYTF	TGTGCCAGCAGCTTAGGAGTGACAGGGGGCTTTGGCTACACCTTC
-	TRBJ1-5	TRBV7-2	-	CASSLVVSRAQPQHF	TGTGCCAGCAGCTTAGTAGTGTCCAGGGCTCAGCCCCAGCATTTT
-	TRBJ1-2	TRBV14	-	CASSQERLGYGYTF	TGTGCCAGCAGCCAAGAGCGACTTGGCTATGGCTACACCTTC
-	TRBJ1-1	TRBV14	once	CASSNRNTEAFF	TGTGCCAGCTCTAACCGGAACACTGAAGCTTTCTTT
-	TRBJ2-7	TRBV18	once	CASSPHPNYEQYF	TGTGCCAGCTCACCACACCCTAACTACGAGCAGTACTTC
TRBD1	TRBJ1-5	TRBV6-1	-	CASSEGQPLSNQPQHF	TGTGCCAGCAGTGAGGGACAGCCACTTAGCAATCAGCCCCAGCATTTT
-	TRBJ1-4	TRBV4-1	-	CASSQGWAVLNEKLFF	TGCGCCAGCAGCCAGGGCTGGGCAGTCCTTAATGAAAAACTGTTTTTT
TRBD2	TRBJ2-3	TRBV6-1	-	CASSGAGGGTDTQYF	TGTGCCAGCAGTGGAGCGGGGGGGGGCACAGATACGCAGTATTTT
-	TRBJ2-1	TRBV6-5	-	CAAMPETAGFREQFF	TGTGCCGCTATGCCTGAAACGGCAGGCTTTAGGGAGCAGTTCTTC
-	TRBJ1-1	TRBV5-1	few	CASSLDPGSNTEAFF	TGCGCCAGCAGCTTGGATCCGGGGTCGAACACTGAAGCTTTCTTT
-	TRBJ1-5	TRBV6-5	-	CASRPREHSNQPQHF	TGTGCCAGCAGACCTAGGGAGCATAGCAATCAGCCCCAGCATTTT